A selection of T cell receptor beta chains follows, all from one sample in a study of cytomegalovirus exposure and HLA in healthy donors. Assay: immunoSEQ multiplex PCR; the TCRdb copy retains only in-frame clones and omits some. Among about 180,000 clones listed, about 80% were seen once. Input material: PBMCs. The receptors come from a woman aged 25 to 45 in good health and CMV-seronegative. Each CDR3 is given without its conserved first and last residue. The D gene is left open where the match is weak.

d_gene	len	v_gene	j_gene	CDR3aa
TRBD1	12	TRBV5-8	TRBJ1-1	ASSLDRGGTEAF
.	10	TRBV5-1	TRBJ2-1	ASSKADNEQF
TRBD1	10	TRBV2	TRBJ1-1	ARSRGRLEAF
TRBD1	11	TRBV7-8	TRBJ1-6	ASSLGQNSPLH
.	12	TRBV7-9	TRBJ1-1	ASSSQGGDTEAF
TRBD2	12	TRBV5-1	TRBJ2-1	ASRRLAGHNEQF
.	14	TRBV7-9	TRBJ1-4	ASSPFQGVFNEKLF
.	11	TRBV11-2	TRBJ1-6	ASSEGGNSPLH
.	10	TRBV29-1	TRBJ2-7	SGGNPTYEQY
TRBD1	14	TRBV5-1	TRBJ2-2	ASSQTPSGTGNELF
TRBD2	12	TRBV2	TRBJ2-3	ASSELRGDNTQY
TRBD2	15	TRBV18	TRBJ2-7	ASSPGTSGIFSYEQY
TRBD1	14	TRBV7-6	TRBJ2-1	ASSLVGTGLYNEQF
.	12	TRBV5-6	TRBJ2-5	ASSLAGGGQTQY
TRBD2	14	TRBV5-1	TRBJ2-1	ASSLDPLAGGKEQF
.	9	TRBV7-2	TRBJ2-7	ASSNYYEQY
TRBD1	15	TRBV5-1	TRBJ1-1	ASSLGTGGYLNTEAF
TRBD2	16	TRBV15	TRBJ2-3	ATSGRLAGGLSTDTQY
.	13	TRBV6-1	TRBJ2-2	ASTHRDKNTGELF
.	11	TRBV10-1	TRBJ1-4	ASSSGVREKLF
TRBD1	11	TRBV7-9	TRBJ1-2	ASSAGTALGYT
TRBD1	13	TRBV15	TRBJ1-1	ATSRDGQGHTEAF
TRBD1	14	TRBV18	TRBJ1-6	ASSPLGTGTNSPLH
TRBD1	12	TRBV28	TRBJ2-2	ASRGQGAVGELF
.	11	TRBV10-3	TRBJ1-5	AILQGHGQPQH
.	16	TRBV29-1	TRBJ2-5	SVLRRTVKSSIEETQY
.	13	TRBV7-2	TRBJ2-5	ASSQGVSGEETQY
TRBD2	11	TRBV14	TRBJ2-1	ASSQGRLADLI
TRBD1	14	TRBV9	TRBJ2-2	ASSARTGANTGELF
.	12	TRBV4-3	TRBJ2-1	ASSQDEGYNEQF
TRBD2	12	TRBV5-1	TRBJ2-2	ASLGTTNTGELF
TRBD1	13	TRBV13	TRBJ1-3	ASSSADRGSNTIY
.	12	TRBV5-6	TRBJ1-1	ASSLYRRNTEAF
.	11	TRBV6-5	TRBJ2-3	ASSARGTDTQY
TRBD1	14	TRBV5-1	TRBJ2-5	ASSTRDRGPEETQY
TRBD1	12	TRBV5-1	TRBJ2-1	ASSLGDRNNEQF
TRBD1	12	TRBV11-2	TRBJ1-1	ASSLGTENTEAF
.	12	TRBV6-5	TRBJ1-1	ASRGTGGNTEAF